The 25 T cell receptor beta chains below all came from one sample that was sequenced in a study of blood T cell repertoires in COVID-19. Assay: immunoSEQ multiplex PCR; the TCRdb copy retains only in-frame clones and omits some. The sample has under 75,000 clones, 79% seen once. The sequenced material came from peripheral blood. Receptor source: a woman aged 60-70 years with acute or convalescent COVID-19.

This rearrangement joins TRBV11-2 to TRBJ2-7; D is possibly TRBD2 (5 bases). CDR1 SGHAT and CDR2 FQNNGV come from the germline V gene. V dropped 8 bases and J dropped 2 bases, with 13 bases sitting between them. The CDR3 extends over 13 amino acids. The chain's CDR3 is CASSGVYAYEQYF. CDR3 in DNA: TGTGCCAGCTCCGGGGTTTATGCCTACGAGCAGTACTTC.

This sequence joins TRBV28 and TRBJ2-7; no firm D call. Germline V lookup: CDR1 MDHEN, CDR2 SYDVKM. This CDR3 has 14 residues. The V gene lost 8 bases and the J gene lost 0 bases, with 14 bases spanning the gap. The CDR3 region is CASQGIRSSYEQYF. CDR3 in DNA: TGTGCCAGCCAAGGTATACGGAGCTCCTACGAGCAGTACTTC.

The chain recombines TRBV7-3 with TRBJ2-1; 9 nucleotides match TRBD2. The CDR3 contains 16 residues. Germline V gene data show CDR1 as SGHTA and CDR2 as FQGTGA. Germline trimming cut 1 base from V and 7 bases from J; bases unmatched to any gene: 8. The CDR3 sequence is CASSLSRGGDQNEQFF. CDR3 sequence (DNA): TGTGCCAGCAGCTTAAGTCGCGGGGGGGATCAGAATGAGCAGTTCTTC. Together with reference TRBV7-3 and TRBJ2-1, the CDR3 gives the full variable domain: GAGVSQTPSNKVTEKGKYVELRCDPISGHTALYWYRQSLGQGPEFLIYFQGTGAADDSGLPNDRFFAVRPEGSVSTLKIQRTERGDSAVYLCASSLSRGGDQNEQFFGPGTRLTVL.

The J gene is TRBJ1-5, the V gene TRBV18; D unclear. Looked up from germline, CDR1 is KGHSH and CDR2 is LQKENI. There are 14 residues in the CDR3. V was clipped by 5 bases and J by 4 bases, with 12 bases between them. For the CDR3, the DNA is TGTGCCAGCTCATCAGCCCGGGAGAATCAGCCCCAGCATTTT. This encodes CASSSARENQPQHF.

The V and J genes are TRBV7-3 and TRBJ2-5; tentatively, D is TRBD2 (5 bases). Germline V gives CDR1 SGHTA, CDR2 FQGTGA. The CDR3 loop spans 14 amino acids. V gave up 2 bases and J gave up 5 bases, with 12 bases separating them. CDR3 nucleotides: TGTGCCAGCAGCTTAGGACTGTCTGGGGAGACCCAGTACTTC. Protein product: CASSLGLSGETQYF.

V gene TRBV25-1 combines with J gene TRBJ1-6, with D possibly matching TRBD1 (5 bases). The ends were cut back, 8 bases at V and 10 bases at J, with 15 bases in the middle. The CDR3 length is 13 residues. Per germline, CDR1 MGHDK and CDR2 SYGVNS. The CDR3 sequence: CASGRGRESPLHF. The CDR3, as DNA: TGTGCCAGCGGGCGGGGCAGAGAATCACCCCTCCACTTT.

This chain joins TRBV5-6 and TRBJ2-2; TRBD1 might be the D (6 bases). The CDR3 runs to 12 residues. Per germline, CDR1 SGHDT and CDR2 YYEEEE. V was clipped by 4 bases and J by 8 bases, with 9 bases between them. The CDR3 DNA is TGTGCCAGCAGCCCGGGGACAGGGGAGCTGTTTTTT. Its translation: CASSPGTGELFF.

The chain combines TRBV13 with TRBJ1-1; no clear D gene. This CDR3 spans 12 amino acids. In germline, CDR1 is PRHDT, CDR2 FYEKMQ (reference sequence). Trimming removed 4 bases at V and 8 bases at J, with 11 bases between. The CDR3 region is CASSYPFGEAFF. In DNA, the CDR3 is TGTGCCAGCAGCTACCCCTTCGGGGAAGCTTTCTTT.

This chain connects TRBV7-2 to TRBJ1-2; D remains ambiguous. CDR1 is SGHTA and CDR2 is FQGNSA in the germline V gene. Trimming pared 2 bases from V and 4 bases from J, leaving 14 bases between. This CDR3 contains 15 residues. CDR3 sequence (DNA): TGTGCCAGCAGCTTAATCAGAGGGTCGAGCTATGGCTACACCTTC. Translated: CASSLIRGSSYGYTF.

The chain combines TRBV7-9 with TRBJ1-1; tentative D call: TRBD1 (5 bases). V dropped 5 bases and J dropped 0 bases, with 10 bases sitting between them. This CDR3 is 14 amino acids long. Germline V lookup: CDR1 SEHNR, CDR2 FQNEAQ (reference sequence). CDR3 sequence reads: CASSLQGMNTEAFF. The DNA of the CDR3 is TGTGCCAGCAGCCTGCAGGGCATGAACACTGAAGCTTTCTTT.

The rearrangement uses TRBV30 and TRBJ2-5, with 10 bases identical to TRBD1. Trimming removed 0 bases from V and 7 bases from J; junction bases left unmatched: 11. From germline, CDR1 is GTSNPN and CDR2 SVGIG (reference sequence). The CDR3 spans 16 residues. DNA of the CDR3: TGTGCCTGGAGTGTCCCGACAGGGGGCGGGCGAGGGACCCAGTACTTC. It is translated as CAWSVPTGGGRGTQYF.

The gene calls are TRBV7-2 and TRBJ1-5; 9 bases match TRBD1. The CDR3 is 16 residues long. Germline loops: CDR1 SGHTA, CDR2 FQGNSA. J was trimmed by 1 base and V by 1 base; bases with no gene match: 2. CDR3 bases: TGTGCCAGCAGCTTAGGGACAGGGGCGAGCAATCAGCCCCAGCATTTT. It encodes CASSLGTGASNQPQHF. The full variable domain, completed using reference TRBV7-2 and TRBJ1-5, is GAGVSQSPSNKVTEKGKDVELRCDPISGHTALYWYRQSLGQGLEFLIYFQGNSAPDKSGLPSDRFSAERTGGSVSTLTIQRTQQEDSAVYLCASSLGTGASNQPQHFGDGTRLSIL.

This clone was detected only once. J is TRBJ2-2 and V is TRBV18; the D is unclear. Germline CDR1 and CDR2: KGHSH and LQKENI. This CDR3 spans 14 amino acids. V lost 3 bases and J 4 bases, leaving 9 bases between the germline ends. CDR3: CASSPTRVTGELFF. The CDR3 bases are TGTGCCAGCTCACCCACACGGGTCACCGGGGAGCTGTTTTTT.

This clone was found a few times. This chain uses TRBV7-6 with TRBJ2-3; the D gene is possibly TRBD2 (5 bases). The ends were cut back, 5 bases at V and 6 bases at J, with 9 bases in the middle. This CDR3 is built from 12 residues. The germline V gene has CDR1 SGHVS and CDR2 FNYEAQ. The CDR3 region has the DNA TGTGCCAGCAGCCAATGGAGGGATACGCAGTATTTT. Its protein product is CASSQWRDTQYF.

The gene calls are TRBV6-6 and TRBJ1-1; D is perhaps TRBD1 (6 bases). This CDR3 region has 14 residues. The germline V and J ends were trimmed by 6 bases and 4 bases, with 15 bases remaining between them. Germline values: CDR1 MNHNY, CDR2 SVGAGI (reference sequence). In DNA form, the CDR3 reads TGTGCCAGCAGCCGACCCGACAGGCTCACTGAAGCTTTCTTT. It translates to CASSRPDRLTEAFF.

The count of this clone is one. The chain employs TRBV16 and TRBJ2-7, with D possibly TRBD1 on 6 matching bases. The CDR3 is made up of 16 amino acids. V shed 2 bases and J shed 7 bases, with 21 bases lying between them. Per the germline V gene, CDR1 is KGHSY and CDR2 is FQNENV. CDR3 loop: CASSQGPAEGEEEQYF. Here the CDR3 DNA reads TGTGCCAGCAGCCAAGGACCGGCCGAGGGGGAAGAAGAGCAGTACTTC.

The chain uses TRBV27 and TRBJ1-2, with D possibly being TRBD1 (5 bases). The germline V gene encodes CDR1 MNHEY and CDR2 SMNVEV (reference sequence). This CDR3 is 14 amino acids long. The V gene lost 3 bases and the J gene lost 7 bases, with 15 bases spanning the gap. The DNA for the CDR3 is TGTGCCAGCAGTTTGGCGGGGACGGCGGGTGGCTACACCTTC. The encoded protein is CASSLAGTAGGYTF.

This sequence joins TRBV6-2 or TRBV6-3 and TRBJ2-3; tentatively, D is TRBD2 (5 bases). This CDR3 region has 12 residues. From germline, CDR1 is MNHEY and CDR2 SVGEGT. With 5 bases removed from V and 5 bases from J, the gap between germline ends came to 8 bases. DNA for the CDR3: TGTGCCAGCAGTCGGACTTTAGATACGCAGTATTTT. As protein: CASSRTLDTQYF.

The chain employs TRBV19 and TRBJ1-5; D possibly corresponds to TRBD1 (5 bases). The CDR3 is 15 residues long. Trimming left V 3 bases short and J 6 bases short, with 15 bases between. Germline loops: CDR1 LNHDA, CDR2 SQIVND (reference sequence). The CDR3 is CASSMNGGSGQPQHF. The CDR3 nucleotides are TGTGCCAGTAGTATGAACGGGGGGAGTGGTCAGCCCCAGCATTTT.

The V gene is TRBV5-1, the J gene TRBJ1-1; D gene ambiguous. The V end was cut by 2 bases, the J end by 5 bases, with 13 bases between. The CDR3 totals 14 residues. The germline gives CDR1 SGHRS, CDR2 YFSETQ. The CDR3, as DNA: TGCGCCAGCAGCTTCAACTCCCGAGGGACTGAAGCTTTCTTT. Translation: CASSFNSRGTEAFF.

The chain combines TRBV7-8 with TRBJ2-7; 7 bases map to TRBD2. Trimming at V came to 5 bases and at J to 0 bases, leaving 7 bases not matched to a gene. The CDR3 runs to 15 residues. Germline V gene sequence: CDR1 SGHVS, CDR2 FQNEAQ. Here the CDR3 reads CASSLLSGTSYEQYF. CDR3 bases: TGTGCCAGCAGCCTCCTCAGCGGGACCTCCTACGAGCAGTACTTC. Together with reference TRBV7-8 and TRBJ2-7, the CDR3 gives the full variable domain: GAGVSQSPRYKVAKRGQDVALRCDPISGHVSLFWYQQALGQGPEFLTYFQNEAQLDKSGLPSDRFFAERPEGSVSTLKIQRTQQEDSAVYLCASSLLSGTSYEQYFGPGTRLTVT.

This chain joins TRBV6-5 and TRBJ2-7; D remains ambiguous. V dropped 6 bases and J dropped 2 bases, with 11 bases sitting between them. From germline, CDR1 is MNHEY and CDR2 SVGAGI. This CDR3 region has 13 residues. The chain's CDR3 is CASSPGFAYEQYF. Here the CDR3 DNA reads TGTGCCAGCAGCCCAGGTTTTGCCTACGAGCAGTACTTC.

The rearrangement joins TRBV29-1 to TRBJ1-4; 7 nucleotides match TRBD1. CDR1 and CDR2 from the germline V gene are SQVTM and ANQGSEA. With 6 bases clipped from V and 4 bases from J, the junction kept 8 bases outside the gene matches. The CDR3 runs to 14 residues. CDR3 loop: CSVATGTSNEKLFF. The CDR3 DNA is TGCAGCGTAGCGACAGGGACCAGTAATGAAAAACTGTTTTTT.

The chain couples TRBV19 to TRBJ2-1; D is unresolved. This CDR3 spans 12 amino acids. Germline CDR1 and CDR2: LNHDA and SQIVND (reference sequence). Trimming pared 9 bases from V and 3 bases from J, leaving 9 bases between. CDR3 nucleotides: TGTGCCAGCCTGAACTACTACAATGAGCAGTTCTTC. Translation gives CASLNYYNEQFF. Together with reference TRBV19 and TRBJ2-1, the CDR3 gives the full variable domain: DGGITQSPKYLFRKEGQNVTLSCEQNLNHDAMYWYRQDPGQGLRLIYYSQIVNDFQKGDIAEGYSVSREKKESFPLTVTSAQKNPTAFYLCASLNYYNEQFFGPGTRLTVL.

This clone appeared once. V usage is TRBV29-1 and J usage is TRBJ2-1; TRBD1 agrees at 7 bases. The CDR3 covers 14 residues. The ends lost 4 bases at V and 4 bases at J; junction bases unmatched: 7. The V gene's germline CDR1 is SQVTM and CDR2 ANQGSEA. The CDR3 DNA reads TGCAGCGTTGCGAGATCACAGGGGTACAATGAGCAGTTCTTC. Its translation: CSVARSQGYNEQFF.